What follows are 13 T cell receptor beta chains derived from one specimen sequenced in a study of cytomegalovirus exposure and HLA in healthy donors. The study ran its PCR with 60 Vbeta and 13 Jbeta primers. The repertoire was sequenced with immunoSEQ multiplex PCR; TCRdb's copy has only in-frame clones and lacks some. The table records some 170,000 clones, almost 80% of them present only once. Sample: PBMCs. These receptors were taken from a man aged 18 to 29 in good health and CMV-seropositive.

The V gene is TRBV5-1, the J gene TRBJ2-6, with TRBD1 as a possible D gene (5 bases). Germline CDR1 and CDR2: SGHRS and YFSETQ. This CDR3 has 15 amino acids. Between the trimmed V and J ends, which lost 5 bases and 2 bases, there was a span of 11 bases. The CDR3 spells CASRQDAPGANVLTF. The DNA of the CDR3 is TGCGCCAGCAGACAGGACGCACCTGGGGCCAACGTCCTGACTTTC.

A remark on this clone: Other DNA sequences of this sample code for an identical CDR3. The V gene is TRBV27, the J gene TRBJ2-1; D is ambiguous. CDR3 size: 16 residues. V gave up 4 bases and J gave up 4 bases, with 17 bases separating them. Germline V gives CDR1 MNHEY, CDR2 SMNVEV (reference sequence). The CDR3 region has the DNA TGTGCCAGCAGTTCCCCGGGTCCCACATCTTACAATGAGCAGTTCTTC. Translated, it gives CASSSPGPTSYNEQFF.

This chain links TRBV21-1 with TRBJ1-2; the table's D call, TRBD1, has no DNA check behind it. TRBV21-1 represents a pseudogene. The length of the CDR3 is 16 residues. CDR3 nucleotides: TGTGCCAGCAGCAAAGATAGGGTTTCAGGGAACTATGGCTACACCTTC. It codes for CASSKDRVSGNYGYTF.

V and J are TRBV19 and TRBJ2-5; tentatively, D is TRBD2 (6 bases). The length of the CDR3 is 15 residues. CDR1 is LNHDA, CDR2 SQIVND, per germline (reference sequence). Trimming stripped 2 bases from V and 1 base from J, with 11 bases between. CDR3 in amino acids: CASSIWGGGQETQYF. The CDR3 DNA reads TGTGCCAGTAGTATATGGGGAGGAGGCCAAGAGACCCAGTACTTC.

This chain joins TRBV6-1 and TRBJ2-4, with 9 nucleotides matching TRBD1. CDR3 size: 12 residues. In germline, CDR1 is MNHNS, CDR2 SASEGT. Trimming cost V 10 bases and J 7 bases; bases outside gene matches: 5. The CDR3 region has the DNA TGTGCCACCGGGACAGGGCGCAACATTCAGTACTTC. Translated, it gives CATGTGRNIQYF.

The gene calls are TRBV5-1 and TRBJ2-1, with a tentative D call TRBD1 (5 bases). Germline V gives CDR1 SGHRS, CDR2 YFSETQ. The CDR3 is 12 residues long. Trimming cost V 1 base and J 9 bases, with 8 bases left between them. The CDR3 protein is CASSLRGTEQFF. CDR3 nucleotide sequence: TGCGCCAGCAGCTTGAGGGGTACTGAGCAGTTCTTC.

The table lists this clone with a count of one. V and J are TRBV19 and TRBJ1-1; TRBD1 might be the D (5 bases). The V gene's germline CDR1 is LNHDA and CDR2 SQIVND (reference sequence). This CDR3 has 14 residues. The germline V and J ends were trimmed by 6 bases and 0 bases, with 11 bases remaining between them. CDR3 amino acids: CASRLGGMNTEAFF. For the CDR3, the DNA is TGTGCCAGTAGGCTCGGGGGGATGAACACTGAAGCTTTCTTT.

This clone appeared once. This chain connects TRBV19 to TRBJ2-2, with 9 bases matching TRBD1. The J segment lost 7 bases and the V segment lost 5 bases, leaving 8 bases of the junction unmatched. CDR1 LNHDA and CDR2 SQIVND come from the germline V gene (reference sequence). CDR3 length: 15 amino acids. Here the CDR3 DNA reads TGTGCCAGTAGTTCGACAGGGGGGGGATACGGGGAGCTGTTTTTT. This sequence encodes CASSSTGGGYGELFF. Variable domain in full (rest from reference TRBV19 and TRBJ2-2): DGGITQSPKYLFRKEGQNVTLSCEQNLNHDAMYWYRQDPGQGLRLIYYSQIVNDFQKGDIAEGYSVSREKKESFPLTVTSAQKNPTAFYLCASSSTGGGYGELFFGEGSRLTVL.

CDR3 in DNA: TGTGCCAGCAGCTCAAGCGGCGGGCAGGAGAGGGATGAGCAGTTCTTC. As protein: CASSSSGGQERDEQFF. This sequence joins TRBV5-6 and TRBJ2-1, with D possibly matching TRBD2 (5 bases). This CDR3 is built from 16 residues. CDR1 and CDR2 (germline): SGHDT, YYEEEE. Trimming removed 3 bases from V and 8 bases from J, with 21 bases in between. The variable domain in full, with the rest retrieved from reference TRBV5-6 and TRBJ2-1, is DAGVTQSPTHLIKTRGQQVTLRCSPKSGHDTVSWYQQALGQGPQFIFQYYEEEERQRGNFPDRFSGHQFPNYSSELNVNALLLGDSALYLCASSSSGGQERDEQFFGPGTRLTVL.

Comment on this clone: Without the conserved terminal phenylalanine or tryptophan, this CDR3 likely stems from a read error. Other DNA sequences of this sample code for an identical CDR3. The chain links TRBV6-1 to TRBJ1-6; D is unresolved. CDR3 size: 12 residues. From germline, CDR1 is MNHNS and CDR2 SASEGT. CDR3 DNA sequence: TGCGCCAGCAGTGAAACTTACGAGCCCCTCCACCTT. Its translation: CASSETYEPLHL.

The V and J genes are TRBV27 and TRBJ2-5; D not resolved. This CDR3 has 13 amino acids. CDR1 is MNHEY and CDR2 is SMNVEV in the germline V gene (reference sequence). V shed 3 bases and J shed 5 bases, with 10 bases lying between them. The CDR3 loop reads CASSFNVVETQYF. The CDR3 coding sequence is TGTGCCAGCAGTTTTAATGTTGTTGAGACCCAGTACTTC.

The chain employs TRBV14 and TRBJ2-1; 9 nucleotides line up with TRBD2. The CDR3 consists of 15 residues. CDR1 SGHDN and CDR2 FVKESK come from the germline V gene. Unmatched junction bases numbered 5, after V lost 4 bases and J lost 4 bases. The CDR3 DNA follows: TGTGCCAGCAGCCTAGTTGCGGGGGGGTACAATGAGCAGTTCTTC. Residues: CASSLVAGGYNEQFF.

The chain combines TRBV27 with TRBJ2-7, with 11 bases lining up with TRBD1. CDR1 is MNHEY, CDR2 SMNVEV, per germline (reference sequence). V gave up 4 bases and J gave up 2 bases; unmatched junction bases: 7. This CDR3 spans 16 amino acids. Written as DNA, the CDR3 is TGTGCCAGCAGTTGGGGACAGGGGGGGGGAACCTACGAGCAGTACTTC. Translation gives CASSWGQGGGTYEQYF.